This entry is about one T cell receptor beta chain. Its antigen remains unknown. Antigen-specific CD4+ T cell clonotypes were called by their expansion after viral peptide-pool culture in ViraFEST. The culture ran for approximately 10 days before CD4+ T cells were isolated. Everyone in the study got two shots of either the BNT162b2 or mRNA-1273 vaccine. Vaccinated recipients, who were negative for nucleocapsid antibodies, had no history of SARS-CoV-2 infection. The data belong to a study of vaccination effects on CD4 cells after COVID-19. The germline CDR1 and CDR2 sequences are LNHDA and SQIVND (reference sequence). The germline V and J ends were trimmed by 6 bases and 2 bases, with 4 bases remaining between them. The CDR3 is 11 amino acids. Produced via immunoSEQ multiplex PCR; TCRdb's table is partial and in-frame only. The sample carries 64,000 or so clones, 75% to 85% recorded once.

This receptor was identified in a human donor who received a COVID-19 vaccine. Sequencing was performed on CD4+ T cells from PBMCs cultured with HCoV-OC43 spike peptides, taken after COVID-19 vaccination. Specified subset: HCoV-OC43 spike overlapping peptide pool stimulation. The V and J genes are TRBV19 and TRBJ2-5, with no clear D. The CDR3 sequence: CASSQQETQYF. The CDR3 DNA is TGTGCCAGTAGCCAACAAGAGACCCAGTACTTC.